The rows below give T cell receptor beta chains drawn from one sample of a study of T cells in localized non-small cell lung cancer. Some clones are missing from TCRdb's copy, which holds only in-frame ones; the method was immunoSEQ multiplex PCR. Among about 78,000 clones listed, just under 85% were seen once. The starting material was peripheral blood, obtained before any cancer treatment. Every receptor here comes from a man between 40 and 75 years old with stage I lung adenocarcinoma. The CDR3 runs from the conserved cysteine through the conserved F or W. A D gene is named only where the DNA matches it firmly. A row's size may be missing; if present it is once, few, many or a size class.

clone_size d_call j_call v_call cdr3_aa
. TRBD2 TRBJ2-1 TRBV7-9 CASSILAGAAYNEQFF
few . TRBJ2-3 TRBV9 CASSVASDGTDTQYF
. TRBD2 TRBJ2-3 TRBV4-1 CASSQAYSGRATDTQYF
. TRBD2 TRBJ2-1 TRBV5-1 CASSTGLAEASYNEQFF
. TRBD1 TRBJ2-7 TRBV7-2 CASSFAGDRGKYEQYF
. TRBD1 TRBJ2-3 TRBV9 CASSVGQGPDTQYF
. . TRBJ1-2 TRBV9 CASSSSRASLSNYGYTF
. . TRBJ1-4 TRBV6-6 CASSSGQTGREKLFF
. TRBD1 TRBJ1-5 TRBV7-9 CASSLGRGRGQPQHF
. TRBD2 TRBJ2-1 TRBV13 CASSLGSGNVNEQFF
. . TRBJ2-6 TRBV15 CATSRVSGANVLTF
. TRBD1 TRBJ2-1 TRBV6-5 CASSPGTGNNEQFF
few . TRBJ1-3 TRBV9 CASSTGELGGNTIYF
. . TRBJ1-5 TRBV6-5 CASSYGGGNQPQHF
. TRBD1 TRBJ2-5 TRBV27 CASSSYPSAGTGFETQYF
. TRBD2 TRBJ2-3 TRBV5-6 CASSLVRGVVTDTQYF